The 21 T cell receptor beta chains listed next were all sequenced from one sample in a study of T cells in tuberculosis. Time point of the sample: new active TB diagnosis, blood taken before or within 7 days of starting treatment. Sequencing used immunoSEQ multiplex PCR; TCRdb keeps in-frame clones, though not all of them. The data contain tens of thousands of clones, around 90% of them singletons. Sequenced material: PBMCs, taken at tuberculosis diagnosis. Source of these receptors: an adult with tuberculosis.

The chain links TRBV19 to TRBJ2-2; weak D call: TRBD2 (6 bases). Germline loops: CDR1 LNHDA, CDR2 SQIVND (reference sequence). The V gene lost 3 bases and the J gene lost 2 bases, with 13 bases spanning the gap. The CDR3 runs 16 residues. Here the CDR3 reads CASSMGLFLNTGELFF. The CDR3 nucleotides are TGTGCCAGTAGTATGGGACTTTTTCTTAACACCGGGGAGCTGTTTTTT. Complete variable domain (other parts from reference TRBV19 and TRBJ2-2): DGGITQSPKYLFRKEGQNVTLSCEQNLNHDAMYWYRQDPGQGLRLIYYSQIVNDFQKGDIAEGYSVSREKKESFPLTVTSAQKNPTAFYLCASSMGLFLNTGELFFGEGSRLTVL.

This clone has just one count. J is TRBJ2-3 and V is TRBV9; the match to TRBD1 covers 7 bases. Germline assignment: CDR1 SGDLS and CDR2 YYNGEE. V shed 0 bases, J shed 6 bases, and the junction held 7 bases outside the gene matches. There are 15 residues in the CDR3. The CDR3 bases are TGTGCCAGCAGCGTAGACGAGGGGGCTTGGGATACGCAGTATTTT. Protein sequence: CASSVDEGAWDTQYF.

The chain couples TRBV6-1 to TRBJ1-1; the match to TRBD1 covers 9 bases. The CDR3 length is 13 residues. V shed 10 bases, J shed 5 bases, and the junction held 8 bases outside the gene matches. CDR1 and CDR2 from the germline V gene are MNHNS and SASEGT. The CDR3 sequence is CAIAGQGETEAFF. The DNA of the CDR3 is TGTGCCATCGCGGGACAGGGCGAGACTGAAGCTTTCTTT.

This chain joins TRBV29-1 and TRBJ2-2, with D perhaps TRBD2 (5 bases). The CDR3 is 14 residues long. Germline lookup yields CDR1 SQVTM and CDR2 ANQGSEA. The V end lost 3 bases, the J end lost 2 bases, and 10 bases lay between the germline ends. In nucleotides, the CDR3 is TGCAGCGTTGAGGAGCGGCTTAACACCGGGGAGCTGTTTTTT. Translated, it gives CSVEERLNTGELFF.

The chain recombines TRBV19 with TRBJ1-6, with a weak D call TRBD1 (5 bases). The CDR3 consists of 15 residues. The ends were cut back, 3 bases at V and 7 bases at J, with 13 bases in the middle. The germline CDR1 and CDR2 sequences are LNHDA and SQIVND (reference sequence). In DNA form, the CDR3 reads TGTGCCAGTAGTATTGCCGACAGATCCAATTCACCCCTCCACTTT. Its translation is CASSIADRSNSPLHF. Combining the CDR3 with reference TRBV19 and TRBJ1-6 gives the whole variable domain DGGITQSPKYLFRKEGQNVTLSCEQNLNHDAMYWYRQDPGQGLRLIYYSQIVNDFQKGDIAEGYSVSREKKESFPLTVTSAQKNPTAFYLCASSIADRSNSPLHFGNGTRLTVT.

The chain couples TRBV18 to TRBJ2-3; TRBD2 is a possible D gene (7 bases). V was shortened by 3 bases and J by 0 bases, with 16 bases between the two germline ends. The CDR3 loop spans 17 amino acids. CDR1 is KGHSH and CDR2 is LQKENI in the germline V gene. The CDR3 sequence: CASSPVRGALSTDTQYF. The CDR3 coding sequence is TGTGCCAGCTCACCGGTACGGGGGGCCCTCAGCACAGATACGCAGTATTTT.

V usage is TRBV6-5 and J usage is TRBJ1-2; perhaps TRBD1 as D (6 bases). Germline CDR1 reads MNHEY; CDR2 reads SVGAGI. This CDR3 spans 15 amino acids. Deletions cut 0 bases from V and 0 bases from J, with 8 bases between. The CDR3 DNA sequence: TGTGCCAGCAGTTACTCGACAGGCGCTAACTATGGCTACACCTTC. This gives the protein CASSYSTGANYGYTF.

The genes are TRBV10-1 and TRBJ2-1; 7 bases map to TRBD2. Germline-derived CDR1 and CDR2 are WNHNN and SYGVQD (reference sequence). The V gene end was trimmed by 7 bases and the J gene end by 1 base; junction bases not matched to a gene: 7. The CDR3 consists of 15 residues. The CDR3 nucleotides read TGCGCCAGCATCCAGGGCGGGGGTTCCTACAATGAGCAGTTCTTC. Encoded protein: CASIQGGGSYNEQFF.

This clone appeared a few times. The chain joins TRBV27 to TRBJ2-3, with TRBD1 identical over 9 bases. The ends lost 2 bases at V and 2 bases at J; junction bases unmatched: 2. The CDR3 contains 15 residues. Germline lookup yields CDR1 MNHEY and CDR2 SMNVEV (reference sequence). The CDR3 sequence is CASSLGTGHTDTQYF. The CDR3 DNA reads as TGTGCCAGCAGTTTAGGGACAGGGCACACAGATACGCAGTATTTT.

V and J are TRBV6-1 and TRBJ1-2, with D tentatively TRBD1 (6 bases). Germline V lookup: CDR1 MNHNS, CDR2 SASEGT. This CDR3 comprises 13 residues. Trimming removed 6 bases from V and 2 bases from J, with 10 bases in between. CDR3 region: CASSATGNYGYTF. In DNA form, the CDR3 reads TGTGCCAGCAGCGCCACAGGGAACTATGGCTACACCTTC.

In DNA form, the CDR3 reads TGTGCCAGCAGTTTACTACCACAGCTTGCTTTTTATGGCTACACCTTC. This codes for CASSLLPQLAFYGYTF. The chain is built from TRBV28 and TRBJ1-2; D gene uncertain. Per germline, CDR1 MDHEN and CDR2 SYDVKM. V was cut by 2 bases and J by 5 bases, with 18 bases left in between. The CDR3 has 16 residues.

This rearrangement joins TRBV12-1 to TRBJ2-3; the table gives TRBD1 as D, unverified against the DNA. TRBV12-1 is classified as a pseudogene. This CDR3 is 16 amino acids long. CDR3 nucleotides: TGTGCCAGCAGCCTCGGGACAGCCAGTTTGACAGATACGCAGTATTTT. Amino acids: CASSLGTASLTDTQYF.

This chain joins TRBV10-1 and TRBJ1-6; unclear D gene. Germline CDR1 reads WNHNN; CDR2 reads SYGVQD (reference sequence). V was cut by 3 bases and J by 6 bases, with 9 bases left in between. This CDR3 spans 14 amino acids. CDR3 loop: CASSDGITNSPLHF. CDR3 DNA sequence: TGCGCCAGCAGTGACGGTATTACTAATTCACCCCTCCACTTT.

V usage is TRBV25-1 and J usage is TRBJ2-2; no clear D gene. V lost 10 bases to trimming and J lost 0 bases, with 15 bases between them. Germline V gene data show CDR1 as MGHDK and CDR2 as SYGVNS. The CDR3 length is 15 residues. DNA of the CDR3: TGTGCCACCCAGCTCATGGGCACGAACACCGGGGAGCTGTTTTTT. Translating gives CATQLMGTNTGELFF.

The chain joins TRBV4-2 to TRBJ2-7; the match to TRBD1 covers 10 bases. The CDR3 has 16 residues. Germline loops: CDR1 LGHNA, CDR2 YNFKEQ. After removal of 4 bases from V and 1 base from J, the junction contained 7 bases not matched to a gene. The CDR3 DNA sequence: TGTGCCAGCAGCCCCCGGGACAGGGGCCCTTCCTACGAGCAGTACTTC. Residues: CASSPRDRGPSYEQYF.

V and J are TRBV29-1 and TRBJ2-1; TRBD2 agrees at 13 bases. The length of the CDR3 is 18 residues. CDR1 SQVTM and CDR2 ANQGSEA come from the germline V gene. Unmatched junction bases numbered 14, after V lost 0 bases and J lost 9 bases. The CDR3: CSVEEYFTSGGDTGEQFF. The CDR3, as DNA: TGCAGCGTTGAAGAATACTTTACTAGCGGGGGGGATACGGGTGAGCAGTTCTTC.

The chain carries TRBV6-6 and TRBJ2-7, with 9 bases matching TRBD1. Trimming removed 2 bases from V and 3 bases from J; junction bases left unmatched: 5. Germline-derived CDR1 and CDR2 are MNHNY and SVGAGI (reference sequence). There are 15 residues in the CDR3. CDR3 sequence: CASSYPGTGSYEQYF. CDR3 DNA: TGTGCCAGCAGTTACCCCGGGACAGGGAGCTACGAGCAGTACTTC.

V usage is TRBV6-5 and J usage is TRBJ1-5; D unresolved. The CDR3 has 15 amino acids. Trimming cost V 6 bases and J 0 bases, with 12 bases left between them. The germline gives CDR1 MNHEY, CDR2 SVGAGI. The CDR3 sequence: CASSHEGFSNQPQHF. The CDR3 DNA is TGTGCCAGCAGCCACGAGGGCTTTAGCAATCAGCCCCAGCATTTT.

This clone was found once. The genes are TRBV6-4 and TRBJ2-1, with 16 bases aligning to TRBD2. Germline CDR1 MRHNA, CDR2 SNTAGT. The CDR3 totals 15 residues. The V and J ends lost 6 bases and 7 bases, in that order; junction bases with no gene match: 3. The CDR3 coding sequence is TGTGCCAGCAGGGGACTAGCGGGGGGGCGGAATGAGCAGTTCTTC. Translating gives CASRGLAGGRNEQFF.

For the CDR3, the DNA is TGTGCCAGCAGCTTGGACAGAGAGCTGGGCTACACCTTC. It codes for CASSLDRELGYTF. The genes are TRBV5-6 and TRBJ1-2; D not resolved. V was trimmed by 0 bases and J by 8 bases, leaving 11 bases between them. Germline CDR1 reads SGHDT; CDR2 reads YYEEEE. CDR3 length: 13 residues.

This chain joins TRBV4-2 and TRBJ2-1; 8 positions match TRBD2. The CDR3 loop spans 15 amino acids. The germline V gene has CDR1 LGHNA and CDR2 YNFKEQ. Losses at the gene ends were 4 bases for V and 9 bases for J; bases not matched to a gene: 11. CDR3 nucleotides: TGTGCCAGCAGCCTTAACGGGGGGGAAGTACTTGAGCAGTTCTTC. Translation: CASSLNGGEVLEQFF.